This T cell receptor (beta chain) was retrieved from a study of cytomegalovirus exposure and HLA in healthy donors. Study findings and constraints: Analyzed later, association rates of TCRs varied across HLA loci, with DRB1 most and HLA-C fewest. The HLA-A and HLA-B alleles of most subjects were reportedly predicted accurately from TCR beta sequences. Follow-up analysis seemed to connect common viral pathogens with several of the most significant clusters identified. Equally common other TCR beta chains were less clonally expanded than HLA-associated ones, a later analysis found.

PCR was performed using 60 Vbeta and 13 Jbeta primers. Generated by immunoSEQ multiplex PCR, the TCRdb table keeps only in-frame clones and is missing some. Found here are fewer than 110,000 clones, 82% of them singletons; the top ten hold 2.7%. This clone was found a few times. Its specificity is not known. This sequence was found in a man younger than 40 in good health and CMV-seropositive. Sequenced material: PBMCs.

The CDR3 spells CASSLDRGKTMGYTF. The DNA of the CDR3 is TGTGCCAGCAGTCTGGACAGGGGAAAGACTATGGGCTACACCTTC. J is TRBJ1-2 and V is TRBV6-5, with 9 bases identical to TRBD1. V shed 5 bases and J 8 bases; nucleotides not matched to a gene: 12. Germline V CDR1 and CDR2: MNHEY, SVGAGI. The CDR3 has 15 amino acids.